The 20 T cell receptor beta chains in this list originate from one sample, sequenced in a study of blood T cell repertoires in COVID-19. Sequencing used immunoSEQ multiplex PCR; TCRdb keeps in-frame clones, though not all of them. This sample has under 250,000 clones, with approximately 85% found just once. Sequenced material: peripheral blood. The receptor set was obtained from a woman aged 50 to 60 with active or convalescent COVID-19.

This clone turned up a few times. This chain uses TRBV11-2 with TRBJ2-7; tentative D call: TRBD2 (6 bases). Germline values: CDR1 SGHAT, CDR2 FQNNGV. The CDR3 totals 15 residues. Trimming took 1 base from V and 0 from J, leaving 10 bases between them. The CDR3 region is CASSLGTSSSYEQYF. The DNA of the CDR3 is TGTGCCAGCAGCTTAGGTACTAGCAGCTCCTACGAGCAGTACTTC.

This clone was recorded only once. The chain uses TRBV4-1 and TRBJ2-5; 8 nucleotides align to TRBD2. This CDR3 is built from 16 residues. Germline assignment: CDR1 MGHRA and CDR2 YSYEKL. The trim removed 5 bases at V and 2 bases at J, leaving 10 bases unmatched. In nucleotides, the CDR3 is TGCGCCAGCAGCTCTCGTGTAGCGGGGCCACAAGAGACCCAGTACTTC. It codes for CASSSRVAGPQETQYF.

The chain employs TRBV18 and TRBJ1-5, with TRBD1 as a possible D gene (5 bases). The V end lost 6 bases, the J end lost 7 bases, and 13 bases lay between the germline ends. This CDR3 has 13 amino acids. Germline V gene data show CDR1 as KGHSH and CDR2 as LQKENI. This CDR3 reads CASSQWGGQPQHF. The CDR3 region has the DNA TGTGCCAGCTCCCAATGGGGGGGACAGCCCCAGCATTTT.

The CDR3 sequence is CASSLPDGENSPLHF. In nucleotides, the CDR3 is TGTGCCAGCAGTTTACCTGACGGGGAAAATTCACCCCTCCACTTT. The genes are TRBV28 and TRBJ1-6, with D unclear. CDR1 is MDHEN and CDR2 is SYDVKM in the germline V gene. Trimming pared 2 bases from V and 7 bases from J, leaving 12 bases between. The CDR3 extends over 15 amino acids.

The rearrangement uses TRBV4-1 and TRBJ2-1, with a possible D match to TRBD1 (5 bases). Trimming shortened V by 2 bases and J by 8 bases, and 10 bases separated the two germline ends. The CDR3 totals 13 residues. Germline assignment: CDR1 MGHRA and CDR2 YSYEKL. The CDR3 DNA follows: TGCGCCAGCAGCCAACAGGGAAGCGATGAGCAGTTCTTC. Its protein product is CASSQQGSDEQFF.

V usage is TRBV24-1 and J usage is TRBJ2-1; D call uncertain. This CDR3 spans 16 amino acids. With 0 bases removed from V and 0 bases from J, the gap between germline ends came to 8 bases. The germline V gene has CDR1 KGHDR and CDR2 SFDVKD. CDR3 region: CATSDLISSSYNEQFF. The DNA of the CDR3 is TGTGCCACCAGTGATTTGATTAGTAGCTCCTACAATGAGCAGTTCTTC.

The chain recombines TRBV6-1 with TRBJ2-5; D remains unclear. The CDR3 is made up of 12 amino acids. Between the trimmed V and J ends, which lost 0 bases and 4 bases, there was a span of 3 bases. The V gene's germline CDR1 is MNHNS and CDR2 SASEGT. CDR3 region: CASSEAVETQYF. CDR3 DNA sequence: TGTGCCAGCAGTGAAGCCGTAGAGACCCAGTACTTC.

The chain couples TRBV9 to TRBJ2-3; 12 bases fit TRBD2. The CDR3 length is 16 residues. V shed 5 bases and J 10 bases; nucleotides not matched to a gene: 14. Germline V gene sequence: CDR1 SGDLS, CDR2 YYNGEE. The CDR3 sequence: CASSAPGLAGGEAQYF. The DNA of the CDR3 is TGTGCCAGCAGTGCGCCGGGACTAGCGGGTGGTGAGGCGCAGTATTTT.

The chain employs TRBV28 and TRBJ1-2; D is possibly TRBD1 (5 bases). The CDR3 contains 10 residues. Trimming removed 6 bases from V and 8 bases from J, with 7 bases in between. From germline, CDR1 is MDHEN and CDR2 SYDVKM. The CDR3 here is CASRGEGYTF. In DNA form, the CDR3 reads TGTGCCAGCAGAGGGGAAGGCTACACCTTC.

J is TRBJ2-6 and V is TRBV6-5, with D maybe TRBD1 (5 bases). Germline loops: CDR1 MNHEY, CDR2 SVGAGI. This CDR3 has 15 amino acids. V was trimmed by 5 bases and J by 0 bases, leaving 8 bases between them. This CDR3 is CASSHRTSGANVLTF. In DNA form, the CDR3 reads TGTGCCAGCAGTCACAGGACCTCTGGGGCCAACGTCCTGACTTTC.

This clone was detected only once. The J gene is TRBJ1-6, the V gene TRBV21-1; whether TRBD1, the table's D call, matches the DNA was not checked. TRBV21-1 is given as a pseudogene. The length of the CDR3 is 13 residues. In nucleotides, the CDR3 is TGTGCCAGCAGGTCGACAGCTAGAAGACCCCTCCACTTT. The encoded protein is CASRSTARRPLHF.

The chain links TRBV18 to TRBJ1-2; D gene unclear. CDR3 length: 13 amino acids. V was shortened by 6 bases and J by 4 bases, with 12 bases between the two germline ends. Germline V gene lookup returns CDR1 KGHSH and CDR2 LQKENI. The CDR3 loop is CASSPEGLYGYTF. CDR3 sequence (DNA): TGTGCCAGCTCGCCGGAGGGTCTCTATGGCTACACCTTC.

This chain uses TRBV18 with TRBJ2-1; the D is unclear. Looked up from germline, CDR1 is KGHSH and CDR2 is LQKENI. Trimming stripped 6 bases from V and 10 bases from J, with 10 bases between. CDR3 length equals 11 residues. CDR3 sequence (DNA): TGTGCCAGCTCTGCGGTCGGCGAGCAGTTCTTC. Translation gives CASSAVGEQFF.

This chain connects TRBV2 to TRBJ1-1; no clear D. CDR1 and CDR2 from the germline V gene are SNHLY and FYNNEI. The ends were cut back, 6 bases at V and 8 bases at J, with 16 bases in the middle. The CDR3 spans 13 residues. The CDR3 sequence: CASSGLEGSEAFF. Here the CDR3 DNA reads TGTGCCAGCAGCGGCTTGGAGGGTTCCGAAGCTTTCTTT.

The chain is built from TRBV3-1 (or the pseudogene TRBV3-2) and TRBJ2-6; TRBD2 aligns across 13 bases. V lost 4 bases to trimming and J lost 3 bases; unmatched junction nucleotides: 9. There are 19 residues in the CDR3. Germline CDR1 reads LGHDT; CDR2 reads YNNKEL (reference sequence). The CDR3 nucleotides are TGTGCCAGCAGCCCTGGGACTAGCGGGACCGGGGTTGGGGCCAACGTCCTGACTTTC. Translated, it gives CASSPGTSGTGVGANVLTF.

The chain is built from TRBV27 and TRBJ2-7, with D maybe TRBD1 (5 bases). The CDR3 loop spans 14 amino acids. CDR1 and CDR2 (germline): MNHEY, SMNVEV (reference sequence). Trimming left V 3 bases short and J 0 bases short, with 9 bases between. The CDR3 coding sequence is TGTGCCAGCAGTTTGAGGACAAACTCCTACGAGCAGTACTTC. Protein: CASSLRTNSYEQYF.

The genes are TRBV10-1 and TRBJ1-1; D unclear. The CDR3 is made up of 13 amino acids. From germline, CDR1 is WNHNN and CDR2 SYGVQD (reference sequence). Trimming removed 6 bases from V and 4 bases from J, with 12 bases in between. The CDR3 loop is CASRSSPGTEAFF. DNA of the CDR3: TGCGCCAGCAGGAGCTCCCCCGGCACTGAAGCTTTCTTT.

The V and J genes are TRBV5-1 and TRBJ1-5, with D uncertain. This CDR3 comprises 14 residues. V was clipped by 4 bases and J by 2 bases, with 10 bases between them. Germline V gene sequence: CDR1 SGHRS, CDR2 YFSETQ. CDR3 nucleotides: TGCGCCAGCAGCGAACTAGCGGGCAATCAGCCCCAGCATTTT. It yields the protein CASSELAGNQPQHF.

The CDR3 is CASRAGFGYGYTF. The CDR3 DNA is TGTGCCAGTAGGGCGGGGTTCGGGTATGGCTACACCTTC. This rearrangement joins TRBV19 to TRBJ1-2; no firm D call. V was trimmed by 6 bases and J by 5 bases, leaving 13 bases between them. The CDR3 loop spans 13 amino acids. CDR1 and CDR2 (germline): LNHDA, SQIVND (reference sequence).

The chain employs TRBV11-2 and TRBJ2-2; 8 positions agree with TRBD1. The CDR3 has 16 amino acids. V lost 1 base to trimming and J lost 7 bases; unmatched junction nucleotides: 8. Germline CDR1 SGHAT, CDR2 FQNNGV. The CDR3 bases are TGTGCCAGCAGCTTAGCTGGACAGGGTATCGGCGGGGAGCTGTTTTTT. It specifies CASSLAGQGIGGELFF.